This T cell receptor (beta chain) emerged from a study of vaccination effects on CD4 cells after COVID-19 (dated by TCRdb to between 2021 and 2024). With respect to the entire study: Across the study, the median time from the second dose to post-vaccine sampling was 72 days (range 14 to 241). The study compared SARS-CoV-2 spike-specific CD4+ TCR repertoires before and after mRNA vaccination in COVID-19 convalescent patients and infection-naive vaccine recipients. The full study included 9 to 10 COVID-19 convalescent patients and several SARS-CoV-2-naive healthy vaccine recipients. Cultures from other donors in the study were sequenced using the Oncomine TCR Beta short-read assay on an Illumina iSeq 100.

The library relied on the immunoSEQ multiplex PCR assay. DNA from the cultured, isolated CD4+ T cells was subjected to TCR beta CDR3 sequencing. The paper's processing steps were these. Non-productive TCR sequences were removed and reads were trimmed to the CDR3 region, keeping CDR3s of at least 7 amino acids. The MANAFEST web app was used to pick out antigen-specific clonotypes by comparing their expansion in peptide wells with that in reference cultures. For clones to be considered positive, expansion at FDR<0.05 versus reference and all other wells, an odds ratio above 5, and a frequency above 0.1% in two replicate wells were required. A clonotype was defined as cross-reactive if the clonotype was significantly expanded both in SARS-CoV-2 spike wells and in at least one common cold coronavirus spike condition. CDR3 similarity was assessed by Levenshtein distance using the stringdist R package, and unrooted trees were constructed with ape in R 3.6.1. Drawn from immuneACCESS, this table holds only the in-frame rearrangements with V and J called that TCRdb kept. Clones are partly lost; checked studies trace under half to an unresolved V gene and leave the rest unexplained. Clone size and V and J calls were adopted from that table, with D and trimming inferred from the DNA. This sample has about 46,000 clones in its table, and over 60% of those were observed once. In total, the top ten clones hold over 12% of the sample.

In regard to this clone: Its recognized antigen is unknown. The record has no base qualities; no much larger clone is one base away.

In the ViraFEST assay, PBMC were stimulated with viral peptide pools, and antigen-specific CD4+ T cell clonotypes were then identified by expansion using TCR sequencing. After around eleven days of culture, CD4+ T cells were isolated with the EasySep CD4+ T cell isolation kit. Each participant got two doses of an mRNA SARS-CoV-2 vaccine, either BNT162b2 or mRNA-1273. The absence of prior SARS-CoV-2 infection in healthy vaccine recipients was confirmed by negative nucleocapsid antibodies before and after vaccination. Each well held two million PBMC cultured in IMDM containing approximately 5% human AB serum, approximately 10 IU/ml IL-2 and gentamicin, along with roughly 10 ug/ml peptides. On days 3 and 7, half of the culture medium was replaced with fresh IL-2-containing medium. Unless otherwise noted, each peptide stimulation condition was cultured in triplicate wells. PBMC were separated from whole blood using Ficoll-Paque Plus gradient centrifugation and were then either cryopreserved at -140C or used fresh. Overlapping peptide pools spanned the spike proteins of SARS-CoV-2 and the common cold coronaviruses HCoV-NL63, HCoV-OC43 and HCoV-229E. The QIAamp micro DNA kit was used to extract genomic DNA from the cultured CD4+ T cells.

Results and caveats for the whole study, not just this receptor: Only a small number of convalescent patients were included, and no early post-infection timepoints were available, which limited the study. Among healthy vaccine recipients, nearly all vaccine-induced clones were SARS-CoV-2 mono-reactive, and just 1 of 255 was cross-reactive with common cold coronaviruses. At late post-vaccination timepoints, both infection-induced and vaccine-induced clones showed marked clonal contraction, consistent with waning T cell responses.

From a lookup of the germline V gene, CDR1 and CDR2 are SQVTM and ANQGSEA. The CDR3 spans 13 residues, from the cysteine through the phenylalanine. Only the CDR3 region is kept as DNA, spanning 39 bases read in frame from base 1. V loses 4 bases, J loses 7 bases, and the germline ends lie 13 bases apart. Sequencing used CD4+ T cells from PBMCs cultured with HCoV-OC43 spike peptides, obtained after COVID-19 vaccination. Per the publication, the cell subset or site label means: HCoV-OC43 spike overlapping peptide pool stimulation. The sequence was obtained from a human donor who received a COVID-19 vaccine. Rearrangement joined TRBV29-1 to TRBJ2-2; the D gene is perhaps TRBD2, from 6 matching bases. CDR3 protein: CSVVVVEGGELFF. The bases read TGCAGCGTTGTGGTGGTGGAGGGCGGGGAGCTGTTTTTT.